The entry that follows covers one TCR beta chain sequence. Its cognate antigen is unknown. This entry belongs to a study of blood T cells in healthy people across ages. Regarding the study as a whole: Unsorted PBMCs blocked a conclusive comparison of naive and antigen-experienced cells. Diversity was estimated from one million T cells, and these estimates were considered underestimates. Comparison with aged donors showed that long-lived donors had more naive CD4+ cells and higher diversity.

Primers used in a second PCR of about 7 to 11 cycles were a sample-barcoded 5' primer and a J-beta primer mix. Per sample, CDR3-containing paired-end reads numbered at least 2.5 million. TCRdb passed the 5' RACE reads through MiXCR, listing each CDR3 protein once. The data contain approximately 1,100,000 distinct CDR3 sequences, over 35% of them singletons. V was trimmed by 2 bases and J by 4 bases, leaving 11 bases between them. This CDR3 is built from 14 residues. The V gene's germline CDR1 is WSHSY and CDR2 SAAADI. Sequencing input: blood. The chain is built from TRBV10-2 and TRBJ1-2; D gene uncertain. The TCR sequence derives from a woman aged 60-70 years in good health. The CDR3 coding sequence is TGCGCCAGCAGTGAGGGTGGCAATGGCTATGGCTACACCTTC. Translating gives CASSEGGNGYGYTF.